The rows below give T cell receptor beta chains drawn from one sample of a study of T cell responses to AZD1222 COVID-19 vaccine. Sequencing was performed with immunoSEQ multiplex PCR; in TCRdb, only in-frame clones are kept and a portion is missing. The sample holds fewer than 85,000 clones, over 75% seen once. This specimen consisted of peripheral blood, obtained on day 0 of AZD1222 vaccination. These receptors all come from an adult in good health. Each CDR3 is given with its conserved first and last residue. The order of the fields is J gene, V gene, CDR3 protein.

TRBJ1-1 TRBV29-1 CSVWGRAEAFF
TRBJ2-2 TRBV25-1 CASTPSAANTGELFF
TRBJ1-5 TRBV6-5 CASSSRPGFGQPQHF
TRBJ2-5 TRBV3-1/TRBV3-2 CASSHRGETQYF
TRBJ2-1 TRBV5-4 CASSRRDASPYNEQFF
TRBJ1-3 TRBV5-1 CASSLEVGSGNTIYF
TRBJ2-2 TRBV10-2 CASTRGTGGNTGELFF
TRBJ2-3 TRBV12-3/TRBV12-4 CASSLISADTQYF
TRBJ1-5 TRBV18 CASRSTNQPQHF
TRBJ2-3 TRBV14 CASSLAGSTDTQYF
TRBJ1-2 TRBV25-1 CASSDLGTDSNYGYTF
TRBJ2-1 TRBV11-3 CASSPSTSTEQFF
TRBJ1-2 TRBV7-9 CASNSGSGYTF
TRBJ2-2 TRBV5-1 CASSPKAVNTGELFF
TRBJ2-2 TRBV4-1 CASSHTSLPTGELFF
TRBJ2-3 TRBV24-1 CATSEGLAPIPDTQYF
TRBJ2-2 TRBV5-1 CASSLSGGELFF
TRBJ1-1 TRBV28 CASSLTGRTAEAFF
TRBJ2-5 TRBV27 CASSPTGVGNSVEETQYF
TRBJ2-5 TRBV4-1 CASSQAGTAYQETQYF
TRBJ1-1 TRBV5-1 CASSLDAGGTEAFF
TRBJ1-6 TRBV2 CASRGGTGSNSPLHF
TRBJ1-5 TRBV3-1/TRBV3-2 CASSFQQDQPQHF
TRBJ2-3 TRBV11-3 CASSPSGSNTDTQYF
TRBJ2-5 TRBV3-1/TRBV3-2 CASSLGLRETQYF
TRBJ2-7 TRBV9 CASSVGTSAAYEQYF
TRBJ1-2 TRBV4-2 CASAPDRRPFDYGYTF
TRBJ2-7 TRBV5-1 CASSLDMTYEQYF
TRBJ2-6 TRBV5-4 CASSPGPIRSGANVLTF
TRBJ2-1 TRBV5-1 CASSDRQGLAFQFF
TRBJ2-2 TRBV2 CASRERENTGELFF
TRBJ2-1 TRBV7-2 CASSLARLADEQFF